The 30 T cell receptor beta chains reported below all come from one sample, sequenced in a study of neoadjuvant nivolumab and ipilimumab in lung cancer (TCRdb year 2020). The protocol used for the library was the immunoSEQ multiplex PCR assay. Not all clones reach the TCRdb copy of this immuneACCESS table, which keeps in-frame sequences only. Checked studies attribute under half of the gap to unresolved V genes and leave the rest unexplained. This sample holds 25,000 to 35,000 clones; 92% were observed only once. The leading ten clones occupy 2.1% of the sample. Taken with the paper, the label for time point translates to: at surgical resection after neoadjuvant nivolumab +/- ipilimumab. This sample comprised peripheral blood, obtained after neoadjuvant nivolumab, alone or with ipilimumab, at or shortly before surgery. The receptors were gathered from an adult with non-small cell lung cancer.

The CDR3 region is CSVAQTGDGQPQHF. Written as DNA, the CDR3 is TGCAGCGTTGCCCAAACAGGGGATGGTCAGCCCCAGCATTTT. The genes are TRBV29-1 and TRBJ1-5, with 7 bases lining up with TRBD1. This CDR3 region has 14 residues. J was trimmed by 6 bases and V by 4 bases; bases with no gene match: 9. Germline V lookup: CDR1 SQVTM, CDR2 ANQGSEA.

The chain couples TRBV7-9 to TRBJ2-5; maybe TRBD2 (5 bases). The germline V gene has CDR1 SEHNR and CDR2 FQNEAQ (reference sequence). Trimming cost V 2 bases and J 4 bases, with 14 bases left between them. The CDR3 is made up of 15 amino acids. CDR3 protein: CASSLSYRLRETQYF. The CDR3 DNA reads TGTGCCAGCAGCTTAAGTTATAGACTAAGAGAGACCCAGTACTTC. Full variable domain (remainder filled in from reference TRBV7-9 and TRBJ2-5): DTGVSQNPRHKITKRGQNVTFRCDPISEHNRLYWYRQTLGQGPEFLTYFQNEAQLEKSRLLSDRFSAERPKGSFSTLEIQRTEQGDSAMYLCASSLSYRLRETQYFGPGTRLLVL.

The chain links TRBV28 to TRBJ1-5, with 9 bases lining up with TRBD1. The J segment lost 4 bases and the V segment lost 1 base, leaving 5 bases of the junction unmatched. Germline-derived CDR1 and CDR2 are MDHEN and SYDVKM. The CDR3 has 16 residues. The DNA of the CDR3 is TGTGCCAGCAGTTTATTATACAGGGGGCCAAATCAGCCCCAGCATTTT. This translates into CASSLLYRGPNQPQHF.

This sequence joins TRBV5-1 and TRBJ1-1; possible D gene TRBD1, 6 bases. This CDR3 is 14 amino acids long. V lost 3 bases and J lost 2, with 11 bases in between. Germline assignment: CDR1 SGHRS and CDR2 YFSETQ. This CDR3 reads CASSYTGSNTEAFF. CDR3 sequence (DNA): TGCGCCAGCAGCTATACAGGGTCCAACACTGAAGCTTTCTTT.

The CDR3 sequence: CASSLGSGGTYGYTF. The CDR3 DNA sequence: TGCGCCAGCAGCTTGGGTTCAGGGGGCACCTATGGCTACACCTTC. The gene calls are TRBV5-1 and TRBJ1-2, with 8 bases that match TRBD1. In germline, CDR1 is SGHRS, CDR2 YFSETQ. V was pared by 0 bases and J by 4 bases, with 5 bases of the junction left unmatched. The CDR3 consists of 15 residues.

The gene calls are TRBV10-3 and TRBJ2-7; 9 bases align to TRBD1. The V gene's germline CDR1 is ENHRY and CDR2 SYGVKD. The CDR3 totals 14 residues. With V trimmed by 4 bases and J by 0 bases, 1 base remained unmatched. The DNA for the CDR3 is TGTGCCATCAGTGGGGACAGGGACTCCTACGAGCAGTACTTC. Translating it yields CAISGDRDSYEQYF.

This chain links TRBV9 with TRBJ2-3; D may be TRBD2 (7 bases). Looked up from germline, CDR1 is SGDLS and CDR2 is YYNGEE. V lost 7 bases and J lost 2, with 17 bases in between. The CDR3 has 15 amino acids. CDR3 amino acids: CASGRWGGATDTQYF. In nucleotides, the CDR3 is TGTGCCAGCGGCCGCTGGGGGGGGGCCACAGATACGCAGTATTTT. Filled out from reference TRBV9 and TRBJ2-3, the complete variable domain reads DSGVTQTPKHLITATGQRVTLRCSPRSGDLSVYWYQQSLDQGLQFLIQYYNGEERAKGNILERFSAQQFPDLHSELNLSSLELGDSALYFCASGRWGGATDTQYFGPGTRLTVL.

The chain has TRBV18 and TRBJ2-1; 13 bases map to TRBD2. Germline CDR1 and CDR2: KGHSH and LQKENI. This CDR3 contains 15 residues. The ends lost 3 bases at V and 8 bases at J; junction bases unmatched: 4. The CDR3: CASSPRLAGGDEQFF. The CDR3 DNA follows: TGTGCCAGCTCACCCCGACTAGCGGGAGGAGATGAGCAGTTCTTC. Supplemented by reference TRBV18 and TRBJ2-1, the full variable domain reads NAGVMQNPRHLVRRRGQEARLRCSPMKGHSHVYWYRQLPEEGLKFMVYLQKENIIDESGMPKERFSAEFPKEGPSILRIQQVVRGDSAAYFCASSPRLAGGDEQFFGPGTRLTVL.

The chain employs TRBV7-8 and TRBJ1-2; possible D gene TRBD1, 6 bases. The CDR3 has 13 residues. CDR1 and CDR2 from the germline V gene are SGHVS and FQNEAQ. Trimming left V 5 bases short and J 2 bases short, with 9 bases between. As DNA, the CDR3 is TGTGCCAGCAGCCTAGGGGGAAACTATGGCTACACCTTC. It is translated as CASSLGGNYGYTF.

CDR3 in amino acids: CASGSGAGGTDTQYF. CDR3 DNA sequence: TGTGCTAGTGGTTCCGGGGCAGGGGGAACAGATACGCAGTATTTT. The chain links TRBV12-5 to TRBJ2-3, with 7 bases lining up with TRBD1. Germline V gives CDR1 LGHNT, CDR2 FRNRAP. J lost 3 bases, V lost 4 bases, and 7 bases had no gene match. The CDR3 has 15 residues.

The chain is built from TRBV11-2 and TRBJ2-5; 8 bases agree with TRBD1. The CDR3 loop spans 17 amino acids. The junction had 10 bases not matched to a gene; V was cut back by 0 bases and J by 4 bases. Germline-derived CDR1 and CDR2 are SGHAT and FQNNGV. The CDR3 loop reads CASSLDHYVRGRETQYF. The CDR3 bases are TGTGCCAGCAGCTTAGATCATTATGTCAGGGGGCGAGAGACCCAGTACTTC. The complete variable domain, with remaining parts taken from reference TRBV11-2 and TRBJ2-5, reads EAGVAQSPRYKIIEKRQSVAFWCNPISGHATLYWYQQILGQGPKLLIQFQNNGVVDDSQLPKDRFSAERLKGVDSTLKIQPAKLEDSAVYLCASSLDHYVRGRETQYFGPGTRLLVL.

The chain links TRBV11-2 to TRBJ2-5; 8 bases map to TRBD1. The CDR3 consists of 16 residues. J lost 4 bases, V lost 4 bases, and 11 bases had no gene match. Looked up from germline, CDR1 is SGHAT and CDR2 is FQNNGV. CDR3 nucleotides: TGTGCCAGCAGCTACTCACAGGGGGGTACGGGAGAGACCCAGTACTTC. It yields the protein CASSYSQGGTGETQYF.

This clone was observed once. This chain uses TRBV4-1 with TRBJ2-7; D is unresolved. Trimming removed 5 bases from V and 12 bases from J, with 14 bases in between. Germline CDR1 MGHRA, CDR2 YSYEKL. This CDR3 is built from 11 residues. DNA of the CDR3: TGCGCCAGCAGCTACGGACGTCTGGTGTACTTC. It codes for CASSYGRLVYF.

J is TRBJ1-1 and V is TRBV7-3; D remains unclear. V was clipped by 2 bases and J by 7 bases, with 11 bases between them. This CDR3 is 13 amino acids long. The germline V gene has CDR1 SGHTA and CDR2 FQGTGA. The CDR3 DNA is TGTGCCAGCAGCTTAGTCCCCAAGGGTGAAGCTTTCTTT. Its protein is CASSLVPKGEAFF.

The chain recombines TRBV7-9 with TRBJ1-1; 7 bases fit TRBD1. Per the germline V gene, CDR1 is SEHNR and CDR2 is FQNEAQ (reference sequence). V trimming: 4 bases; J trimming: 4 bases; junction bases outside the gene matches: 9. The CDR3 length is 15 residues. The CDR3, as DNA: TGTGCCAGCAGCTCAGCGACAGGGAGGGCCACTGAAGCTTTCTTT. It yields the protein CASSSATGRATEAFF.

This clone was observed a single time. This chain links TRBV10-1 with TRBJ2-5; tentative D call: TRBD1 (6 bases). This CDR3 contains 13 residues. With 6 bases removed from V and 2 bases from J, the gap between germline ends came to 10 bases. Germline lookup yields CDR1 WNHNN and CDR2 SYGVQD (reference sequence). The CDR3 here is CASSNRVQETQYF. Written as DNA, the CDR3 is TGCGCCAGCAGCAACAGGGTACAAGAGACCCAGTACTTC.

The CDR3 region is CASTPPGGRDEQFF. The DNA for the CDR3 is TGTGCCAGCACCCCACCGGGGGGCCGGGATGAGCAGTTCTTC. This sequence joins TRBV7-6 and TRBJ2-1; D is perhaps TRBD2 (7 bases). V dropped 7 bases and J dropped 8 bases, with 18 bases sitting between them. Germline CDR1 reads SGHVS; CDR2 reads FNYEAQ. This CDR3 is built from 14 residues.

V usage is TRBV5-5 and J usage is TRBJ1-2, with D unclear. CDR1 SGHKS and CDR2 YYEKEE come from the germline V gene (reference sequence). Trimming removed 5 bases from V and 8 bases from J, with 7 bases in between. The CDR3 loop spans 10 amino acids. CDR3 region: CASRLGGYTF. The CDR3, as DNA: TGTGCCAGCAGATTAGGAGGCTACACCTTC.

This chain joins TRBV10-3 and TRBJ1-2, with a tentative D call TRBD1 (6 bases). The CDR3 runs to 15 residues. Germline CDR1 ENHRY, CDR2 SYGVKD. V was cut by 0 bases and J by 8 bases, with 16 bases left in between. CDR3 amino acids: CAISESGQLTAGYTF. CDR3 coding DNA: TGTGCCATCAGTGAGTCCGGACAGCTCACCGCAGGCTACACCTTC.

This chain connects TRBV5-4 to TRBJ2-1; 9 bases agree with TRBD2. Germline loops: CDR1 SGHNT, CDR2 YYREEE (reference sequence). This CDR3 contains 16 residues. V lost 6 bases, J lost 2 bases, and 9 bases stayed unmatched. The CDR3 loop is CASNRLAAGTYNEQFF. CDR3 DNA sequence: TGTGCCAGCAACCGACTAGCGGCCGGGACCTACAATGAGCAGTTCTTC.

This clone was recorded once. This chain joins TRBV20-1 and TRBJ2-7; D gene uncertain. Germline V gene sequence: CDR1 DFQATT, CDR2 SNEGSKA (reference sequence). The CDR3 covers 11 residues. The ends were cut back, 4 bases at V and 2 bases at J, with 6 bases in the middle. The CDR3 DNA is TGCAGTGCTACTAGTCCCTACGAGCAGTACTTC. Its translation is CSATSPYEQYF.

This clone was counted once. This rearrangement joins TRBV11-2 to TRBJ1-2; D not resolved. Germline V CDR1 and CDR2: SGHAT, FQNNGV. Trimming removed 2 bases from V and 7 bases from J, with 17 bases in between. The CDR3 extends over 15 amino acids. CDR3 bases: TGTGCCAGCAGCTTAACCGTGGACGCAGTTCCTGGCTACACCTTC. It encodes CASSLTVDAVPGYTF.

DNA for the CDR3: TGCGCCAGCAGCTTAGAGGCTGCGCTAGCGTCGTCCTACGAGCAGTACTTC. Translated: CASSLEAALASSYEQYF. This chain links TRBV5-1 with TRBJ2-7; possibly TRBD2 for D (6 bases). This CDR3 has 17 residues. Trimming took 2 bases from V and 1 from J, leaving 19 bases between them. CDR1 is SGHRS and CDR2 is YFSETQ in the germline V gene. Filled out from reference TRBV5-1 and TRBJ2-7, the complete variable domain reads KAGVTQTPRYLIKTRGQQVTLSCSPISGHRSVSWYQQTPGQGLQFLFEYFSETQRNKGNFPGRFSGRQFSNSRSEMNVSTLELGDSALYLCASSLEAALASSYEQYFGPGTRLTVT.

The sample holds one count of this clone. The rearrangement uses TRBV2 and TRBJ1-4; weak D call: TRBD1 (5 bases). Trimming cost V 6 bases and J 5 bases, with 10 bases left between them. The CDR3 sequence is 13 residues long. Germline CDR1 is SNHLY and CDR2 is FYNNEI. The CDR3 sequence is CASSRDGNEKLFF. The DNA for the CDR3 is TGTGCCAGCAGCCGGGACGGGAATGAAAAACTGTTTTTT.

The CDR3 spells CSVAPGGREQYF. The CDR3 nucleotides are TGCAGCGTTGCGCCAGGGGGAAGAGAGCAGTACTTC. The chain is built from TRBV29-1 and TRBJ2-7, with TRBD1 matching 7 bases. Germline loops: CDR1 SQVTM, CDR2 ANQGSEA. The CDR3 spans 12 residues. Trimming removed 4 bases from V and 7 bases from J; junction bases left unmatched: 7.

The rearrangement joins TRBV10-3 to TRBJ1-5; 8 nucleotides line up with TRBD1. The V gene's germline CDR1 is ENHRY and CDR2 SYGVKD. V was clipped by 6 bases and J by 3 bases; unmatched bases: 1. CDR3 length equals 13 residues. This chain's CDR3 is CAISRGLNQPQHF. The CDR3 bases are TGTGCCATCAGCAGGGGGCTCAATCAGCCCCAGCATTTT.

The chain couples TRBV5-1 to TRBJ2-3; D unresolved. The CDR3 spans 16 residues. Between the trimmed V and J ends, which lost 2 bases and 0 bases, there was a span of 13 bases. The germline CDR1 and CDR2 sequences are SGHRS and YFSETQ. The CDR3 DNA follows: TGCGCCAGCAGCTTAGCCACTGCCCCTAGCACAGATACGCAGTATTTT. It is translated as CASSLATAPSTDTQYF.

This chain connects TRBV7-9 to TRBJ2-3; the D gene is possibly TRBD1 (5 bases). Germline loops: CDR1 SEHNR, CDR2 FQNEAQ (reference sequence). This CDR3 is built from 14 residues. Deletions cut 1 base from V and 6 bases from J, with 11 bases between. CDR3 sequence (DNA): TGTGCCAGCAGCTTAGTAGGGGTACAGGATACGCAGTATTTT. Protein: CASSLVGVQDTQYF.

The chain uses TRBV9 and TRBJ2-5; D may correspond to TRBD1 or TRBD2 (5 bases each). V shed 0 bases and J shed 3 bases, with 9 bases lying between them. CDR3 length: 14 amino acids. Per the germline V gene, CDR1 is SGDLS and CDR2 is YYNGEE. CDR3 nucleotides: TGTGCCAGCAGCGTAGGGGGGATCGAAGAGACCCAGTACTTC. Its translation: CASSVGGIEETQYF.

This clone has a handful of counts. This chain connects TRBV15 to TRBJ2-1, with D hard to call. Trimming stripped 5 bases from V and 6 bases from J, with 8 bases between. This CDR3 is 12 amino acids long. Germline CDR1 and CDR2: LNHNV and YYDKDF (reference sequence). The CDR3 DNA follows: TGTGCCACCAGCTCCCGTCCCAATGAGCAGTTCTTC. Protein product: CATSSRPNEQFF. Variable domain in full (rest from reference TRBV15 and TRBJ2-1): DAMVIQNPRYQVTQFGKPVTLSCSQTLNHNVMYWYQQKSSQAPKLLFHYYDKDFNNEADTPDNFQSRRPNTSFCFLDIRSPGLGDTAMYLCATSSRPNEQFFGPGTRLTVL.